The present T cell receptor beta chain was sequenced within a study of T cell repertoires in cytomegalovirus infection. On the study more broadly: An indication of both CMV infection and matching HLA type came from public TCR beta signatures.

About this clonotype itself: No antigen is known for it.

V lost 2 bases and J 2 bases, leaving 9 bases between the germline ends. CDR3 length: 15 amino acids. Looked up from germline, CDR1 is SGHVS and CDR2 is FNYEAQ. Notes on the study in general: Identification of carriers of CMV plus the relevant HLA was achieved through cumulative public TCR beta family frequency. Across the ex vivo response, the dominant clonotypes were HLA-C-restricted CMV-specific TCR beta clonotypes.

TCRdb re-called the reads through MiXCR, storing one row per CDR3 protein. The table has some 180,000 distinct CDR3 sequences, approximately 18% seen once. The chain joins TRBV7-6 to TRBJ2-2; D gene unclear. Sequenced material: CD8+ T cells from PBMCs. This receptor was taken from a human donor in good health (CMV status not recorded). Some clones in this sample may be carry-over from other donors' samples. Here the CDR3 reads CASSLRAENTGELFF. The CDR3 DNA reads as TGTGCCAGCAGCTTAAGGGCAGAAAACACCGGGGAGCTGTTTTTT.